This T cell receptor (beta chain) was captured in a study of graft-versus-host responses after intestinal transplantation. TCRdb's table, derived via immunoSEQ multiplex PCR, lists solely in-frame clones and lacks some. This sample has roughly 120,000 clones, with approximately 92% found just once. Germline loops: CDR1 WSHSY, CDR2 SAAADI. The V end lost 0 bases, the J end lost 3 bases, and 6 bases lay between the germline ends. This CDR3 spans 13 amino acids. Remarks on this clone: Its antigen is not known.

The clonotype was recovered from a human donor who received an intestinal transplant. The material was unstimulated CD4+ T cells sorted from spleen or lymph node cells, obtained before intestinal transplant. The rearrangement joins TRBV10-2 to TRBJ2-7; D call uncertain. CDR3 sequence reads: CASSESPSYEQYF. CDR3 DNA sequence: TGCGCCAGCAGTGAGTCTCCCAGCTACGAGCAGTACTTC.